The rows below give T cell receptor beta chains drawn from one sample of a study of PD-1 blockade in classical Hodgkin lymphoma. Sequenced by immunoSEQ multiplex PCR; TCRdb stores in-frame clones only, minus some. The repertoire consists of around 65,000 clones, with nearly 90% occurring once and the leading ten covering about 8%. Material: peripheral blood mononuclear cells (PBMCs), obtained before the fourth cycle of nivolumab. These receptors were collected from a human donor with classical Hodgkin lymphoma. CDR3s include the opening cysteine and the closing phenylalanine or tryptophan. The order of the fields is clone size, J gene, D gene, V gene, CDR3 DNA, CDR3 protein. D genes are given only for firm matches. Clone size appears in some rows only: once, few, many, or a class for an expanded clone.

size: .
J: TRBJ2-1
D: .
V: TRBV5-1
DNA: TGCGCCAGCAGCTTCAGAACCACCCCGGATAGTGAGCAGTTCTTC
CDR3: CASSFRTTPDSEQFF

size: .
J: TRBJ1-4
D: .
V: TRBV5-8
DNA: TGTGCCAGCAGCCGGGGCAGGGTTAATGAAAAACTGTTTTTT
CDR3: CASSRGRVNEKLFF

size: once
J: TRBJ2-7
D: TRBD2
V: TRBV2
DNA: TGTGCCAGCAGTGCAGCCTGGGATCCGGGACTAGCGGGGGGGCTCTCTGGCGAGCAGTACTTC
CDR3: CASSAAWDPGLAGGLSGEQYF

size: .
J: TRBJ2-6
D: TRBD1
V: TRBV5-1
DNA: TGCGCCAGCAGCAACACAGGGGCTGGGGCCAACGTCCTGACTTTC
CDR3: CASSNTGAGANVLTF

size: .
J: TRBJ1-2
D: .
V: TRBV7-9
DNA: TGTGCCAGCAGCTTAGAGATGACGGTCGTCTATGGCTACACCTTC
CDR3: CASSLEMTVVYGYTF

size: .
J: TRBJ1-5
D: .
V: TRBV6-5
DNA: TGTGCCAGCAGACCAGACAGAATCAATCAGCCCCAGCATTTT
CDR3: CASRPDRINQPQHF

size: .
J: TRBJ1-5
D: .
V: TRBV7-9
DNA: TGTGCCAGCAGCTTGGGGGTTGGTCAGCCCCAGCATTTT
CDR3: CASSLGVGQPQHF

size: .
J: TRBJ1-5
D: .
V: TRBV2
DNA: TGTGCCAGCAGTGACGAGCGTTCCAATCAGCCCCAGCATTTT
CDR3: CASSDERSNQPQHF

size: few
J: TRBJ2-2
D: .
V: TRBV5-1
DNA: TGCGCCAGCAGGGTGGTAACGAACACCGGGGAGCTGTTTTTT
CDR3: CASRVVTNTGELFF

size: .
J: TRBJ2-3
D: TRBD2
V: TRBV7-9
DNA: TGTGCCAGCAGCTCGACTAGCGGGGGGGCTACAGATACGCAGTATTTT
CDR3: CASSSTSGGATDTQYF

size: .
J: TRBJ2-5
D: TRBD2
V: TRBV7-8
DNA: TGTGCCAGCAGCCAAACTAGCGGGGGGAATTACCAAGAGACCCAGTACTTC
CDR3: CASSQTSGGNYQETQYF

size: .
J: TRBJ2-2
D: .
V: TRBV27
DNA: TGTGCCAGCAGGGCCGGAAGGCGAGGGACCGGGGAGCTGTTTTTT
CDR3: CASRAGRRGTGELFF

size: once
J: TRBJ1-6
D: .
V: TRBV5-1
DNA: TGCGCCAGCAGCTTGGGTGCGGGTTCACCCCTCCACTTT
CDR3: CASSLGAGSPLHF

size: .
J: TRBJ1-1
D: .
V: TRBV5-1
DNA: TGCGCCAGCAGCTTGGGGCATAGGGTGAACACTGAAGCTTTCTTT
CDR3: CASSLGHRVNTEAFF

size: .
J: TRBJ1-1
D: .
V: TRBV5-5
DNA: TGTGCCAGCAGCTTGAGGACATTCGCTTTCTTT
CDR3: CASSLRTFAFF

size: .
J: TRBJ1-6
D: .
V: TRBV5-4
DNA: TGTGCCAGCAGCTTGGGTGGGTTAGGCTCCTATAATTCACCCCTCCACTTT
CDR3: CASSLGGLGSYNSPLHF

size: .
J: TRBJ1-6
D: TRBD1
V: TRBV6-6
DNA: TGTGCCAGCACCACGGGCAGGGGGGATAATTCACCCCTCCACTTT
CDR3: CASTTGRGDNSPLHF

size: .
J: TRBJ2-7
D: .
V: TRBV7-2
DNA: TGTGCCAGCAGCTTAGTACAGGGCGCCCACGAGCAGTACTTC
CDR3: CASSLVQGAHEQYF

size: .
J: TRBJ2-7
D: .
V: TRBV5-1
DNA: TGCGCCAGCAGCTATGGACGGATGAACTACGAGCAGTACTTC
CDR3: CASSYGRMNYEQYF

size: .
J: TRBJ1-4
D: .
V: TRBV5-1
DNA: TGCGCCAGCAGCTTGGCCTTGGATCCTAATGAAAAACTGTTTTTT
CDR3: CASSLALDPNEKLFF

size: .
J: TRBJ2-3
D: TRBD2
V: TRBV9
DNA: TGTGCCAGCAGCCCCCTAGCGGGGGCAAATACGCAGTATTTT
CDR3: CASSPLAGANTQYF

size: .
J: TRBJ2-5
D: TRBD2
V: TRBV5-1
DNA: TGCGCCAGCAGCTTGAGCGGGGGGGCGGTAGGAGAGACCCAGTACTTC
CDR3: CASSLSGGAVGETQYF

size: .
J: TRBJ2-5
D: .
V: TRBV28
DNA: TGTGCCAGCACCGTAGCCGGGGGACAAGAGACCCAGTACTTC
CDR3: CASTVAGGQETQYF

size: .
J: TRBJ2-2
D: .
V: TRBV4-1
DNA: TGCGCCAGCTCCCCTATCTCGAACACCGGGGAGCTGTTTTTT
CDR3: CASSPISNTGELFF

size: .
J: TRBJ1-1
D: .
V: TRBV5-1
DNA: TGCGCCAGCAGCTTGACAGGGAGCACTGAAGCTTTCTTT
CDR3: CASSLTGSTEAFF

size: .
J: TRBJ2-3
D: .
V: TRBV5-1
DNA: TGCGCCAGCAGCTCGGCGAGCACAGATACGCAGTATTTT
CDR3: CASSSASTDTQYF

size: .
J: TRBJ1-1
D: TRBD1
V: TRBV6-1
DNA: TGTGCCAGCAGAACCAGGGGGGGTGGGACTGAAGCTTTCTTT
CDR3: CASRTRGGGTEAFF

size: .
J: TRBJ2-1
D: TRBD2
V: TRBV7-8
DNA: TGTGCCAGCAGCTTAGACCGACTAGCCCCCCCGTTCTTC
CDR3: CASSLDRLAPPFF

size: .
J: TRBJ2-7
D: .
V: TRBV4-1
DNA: TGCGCCAGCAGCCAAGGAAACAGGGTGTACGAGCAGTACTTC
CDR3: CASSQGNRVYEQYF